Listed below are T cell receptor beta chains from one sample, sequenced in a study of T-cell reconstitution after alpha-beta-depleted transplantation in children. TCRdb recomputed calls from the PCR reads with MiXCR, one row per CDR3 protein. Altogether roughly 670,000 distinct CDR3 sequences are present, around 13% being singletons, with the ten largest covering 0.79%. The sequenced sample was PBMCs, obtained before TCRalphabeta/CD19-depleted stem cell transplant. The receptors stem from a girl aged 2 to 10 with congenital amegakaryocytic thrombocytopenia, due to receive a stem cell transplant. The CDR3 runs from the conserved cysteine through the conserved F or W. The order of the fields is J gene, V gene, D gene, clone size, CDR3 protein, CDR3 DNA. A D gene is named only where the DNA matches it firmly. Clone sizes are given selectively: once, few, many, or a class where the clone is expanded.

TRBJ2-7 | TRBV20-1 | . | few | CSADRGPPDEQYF | TGCAGTGCTGATCGGGGGCCTCCCGACGAGCAGTACTTC
TRBJ2-1 | TRBV20-1 | TRBD2 | many | CSAERPGLAGRSSYNEQFF | TGCAGTGCTGAACGTCCGGGACTAGCGGGGCGAAGCTCCTACAATGAGCAGTTCTTC
TRBJ1-5 | TRBV6-5 | . | . | CASSSEGGRGDQPQHF | TGTGCCAGCAGTTCCGAGGGGGGGAGAGGCGATCAGCCCCAGCATTTT
TRBJ2-2 | TRBV7-6 | TRBD2 | . | CASSLPNNGALFGRALDGELFF | TGTGCCAGCAGCTTGCCAAACAATGGAGCCCTTTTCGGGAGGGCCTTGGACGGGGAGCTGTTTTTT
TRBJ2-6 | TRBV20-1 | . | many | CSASLTGANVLTF | TGCAGTGCTAGTCTTACTGGGGCCAACGTCCTGACTTTC
TRBJ1-2 | TRBV20-1 | TRBD1 | many | CSAYVTGTGDGYTF | TGCAGTGCCTATGTGACCGGGACAGGGGATGGCTACACCTTC
TRBJ2-2 | TRBV20-1 | TRBD1 | few | CSAWDRPETGELFF | TGCAGTGCTTGGGACAGGCCGGAAACCGGGGAGCTGTTTTTT
TRBJ2-3 | TRBV6-5 | . | many | CASSYAYLTDTQYF | TGTGCCAGCAGTTACGCGTATCTGACAGATACGCAGTATTTT
TRBJ2-1 | TRBV12-3/TRBV12-4 | . | many | CASSLAHGLLGYNEQFF | TGTGCCAGCAGTTTAGCGCACGGACTTTTGGGCTACAATGAGCAGTTCTTC
TRBJ1-5 | TRBV7-8 | . | many | CASSLEGQPQHF | TGTGCCAGCAGCTTAGAGGGCCAGCCCCAGCATTTT
TRBJ2-5 | TRBV6-6 | . | many | CASDDRQTQYF | TGTGCCAGCGATGACAGGCAGACCCAGTACTTC
TRBJ1-1 | TRBV7-9 | . | . | CASSLWQNTEAFF | TGTGCCAGCAGCTTATGGCAGAACACTGAAGCTTTCTTT
TRBJ1-1 | TRBV3-1 | . | many | CASSQRTEAFF | TGTGCCAGCAGCCAAAGGACGGAAGCTTTCTTT
TRBJ2-7 | TRBV13 | TRBD2 | few | CASNLAGAKNEQYF | TGTGCCAGCAACCTAGCGGGAGCGAAAAACGAGCAGTACTTC
TRBJ1-3 | TRBV5-1 | . | many | CASSLDRGDGNTIYF | TGCGCCAGCAGCTTGGATAGGGGCGATGGAAACACCATATATTTT
TRBJ2-5 | TRBV10-2 | TRBD1 | many | CASSDRVLQETQYF | TGCGCCAGCAGCGACAGGGTCCTCCAAGAGACCCAGTACTTC
TRBJ2-1 | TRBV20-1 | . | . | CSASRGSHNEQFF | TGCAGTGCTAGCAGGGGTTCCCACAATGAGCAGTTCTTC
TRBJ1-2 | TRBV5-1 | . | many | CASSLAPGPSSGYTF | TGCGCCAGCAGCTTGGCCCCCGGGCCTAGCTCTGGCTACACCTTC
TRBJ2-7 | TRBV3-1 | . | . | CASSPDTNAYEQYF | TGTGCCAGCAGCCCCGACACCAACGCCTACGAGCAGTACTTC
TRBJ2-7 | TRBV5-1 | . | many | CASSFGRSREQYF | TGCGCCAGCAGCTTCGGCAGGTCCCGCGAGCAGTACTTC
TRBJ2-5 | TRBV28 | TRBD2 | . | CASSLATSGRPQETQYF | TGTGCCAGCAGTTTAGCTACTAGCGGGAGGCCTCAAGAGACCCAGTACTTC
TRBJ2-7 | TRBV12-3/TRBV12-4 | . | . | CASSPPGPSGREQYF | TGTGCCAGCAGTCCCCCGGGACCTTCAGGTCGGGAGCAGTACTTC
TRBJ1-5 | TRBV5-8 | TRBD1 | many | CASSLGVAAGGNQPQHF | TGTGCCAGCAGCTTGGGAGTGGCGGCAGGGGGGAATCAGCCCCAGCATTTT
TRBJ2-5 | TRBV27 | TRBD1 | . | CASRDGTGGLEAQYF | TGTGCCAGCAGAGACGGGACAGGGGGCCTCGAAGCCCAGTACTTC
TRBJ2-3 | TRBV6-1 | . | many | CASRLTPTATQYF | TGTGCCAGTAGACTAACTCCCACAGCTACGCAGTATTTT
TRBJ2-1 | TRBV28 | . | . | CASSPTLGSYNEQFF | TGTGCCAGCAGTCCAACTTTGGGTAGCTACAATGAGCAGTTCTTC
TRBJ2-2 | TRBV28 | . | . | CASSFPLPGTGELFF | TGTGCCAGCAGTTTTCCCCTACCTGGCACCGGGGAGCTGTTTTTT
TRBJ2-4 | TRBV20-1 | . | many | CSARDHEQGNKNIQYF | TGCAGTGCTAGAGATCATGAACAGGGAAACAAAAACATTCAGTACTTC
TRBJ2-7 | TRBV6-5 | . | . | CASGGTVYEQYF | TGTGCCAGCGGCGGGACAGTATACGAGCAGTACTTC
TRBJ1-4 | TRBV12-3/TRBV12-4 | . | few | CATTTSGSKEKLFF | TGTGCCACCACGACGTCAGGGTCGAAGGAAAAACTGTTTTTT
TRBJ2-7 | TRBV10-3 | TRBD1 | many | CAIMTGQGRYEQYF | TGTGCCATCATGACGGGACAGGGGAGATACGAGCAGTACTTC
TRBJ2-7 | TRBV6-1 | TRBD1 | many | CASSVGQGNHEQYF | TGTGCCAGCAGTGTGGGACAGGGGAACCACGAGCAGTACTTC
TRBJ2-1 | TRBV20-1 | TRBD2 | few | CSASPPSGTHNEQFF | TGCAGTGCTAGCCCACCTAGCGGGACCCACAATGAGCAGTTCTTC
TRBJ2-3 | TRBV7-6 | . | many | CASRPAGTDTQYF | TGTGCCAGCAGACCCGCAGGCACAGATACGCAGTATTTT
TRBJ2-7 | TRBV20-1 | . | few | CSAQSLAGSLVYEQYF | TGCAGTGCTCAATCCCTCGCCGGGAGTTTGGTATACGAGCAGTACTTC
TRBJ2-2 | TRBV7-9 | . | many | CASSSEVAPGELFF | TGTGCCAGCAGCTCAGAGGTAGCCCCCGGGGAGCTGTTTTTT
TRBJ2-1 | TRBV10-2 | . | . | CASSESSSGNEQFF | TGCGCCAGCAGTGAGTCGAGCAGCGGGAATGAGCAGTTCTTC
TRBJ1-1 | TRBV5-1 | . | . | CASSLRGYRAQDNKAFF | TGCGCCAGCAGCTTGCGAGGGTACAGGGCGCAAGACAATAAGGCTTTCTTT
TRBJ1-1 | TRBV20-1 | TRBD1 | . | CSAVQGSEAFF | TGCAGTGCCGTACAGGGGTCTGAAGCTTTCTTT
TRBJ1-2 | TRBV12-3/TRBV12-4 | . | . | CATARGAYGYTF | TGTGCCACCGCCAGGGGAGCCTATGGCTACACCTTC
TRBJ2-2 | TRBV27 | . | many | CASSRWGLDTGELFF | TGTGCCAGCTCTCGGTGGGGACTGGACACCGGGGAGCTGTTTTTT
TRBJ2-1 | TRBV4-1 | . | few | CASSQAGVYDEQFF | TGCGCCAGCAGCCAAGCCGGGGTCTATGATGAGCAGTTCTTC
TRBJ2-3 | TRBV5-6 | TRBD2 | many | CASSLLAEITDTQYF | TGTGCCAGCAGCCTTCTAGCGGAGATCACAGATACGCAGTATTTT
TRBJ2-1 | TRBV6-4 | TRBD1 | . | CASSTSFRGRDEQFF | TGTGCCAGCAGTACCTCCTTCAGGGGGCGCGATGAGCAGTTCTTC
TRBJ2-5 | TRBV20-1 | TRBD2 | . | CSAREVRAGEETQYF | TGCAGTGCTAGAGAGGTCAGGGCGGGAGAAGAGACCCAGTACTTC
TRBJ2-7 | TRBV20-1 | TRBD1 | many | CSARARDRASYEQYF | TGCAGTGCTAGGGCCCGGGACAGGGCCTCCTACGAGCAGTACTTC
TRBJ2-7 | TRBV5-1 | TRBD2 | . | CAGSNSGDYYEQYF | TGCGCCGGCAGCAATAGCGGGGATTACTACGAGCAGTACTTC
TRBJ2-7 | TRBV29-1 | TRBD1 | few | CSVTRSDREYEQYF | TGCAGCGTCACGCGCAGCGACAGGGAATACGAGCAGTACTTC
TRBJ2-1 | TRBV5-1 | TRBD1 | few | CASTLMGQGAQNEQFF | TGCGCCAGCACTCTCATGGGGCAGGGGGCGCAGAATGAGCAGTTCTTC
TRBJ2-7 | TRBV5-1 | . | few | CASFSGTYGTYEQYF | TGCGCCAGCTTCTCCGGGACATATGGAACCTACGAGCAGTACTTC
TRBJ2-5 | TRBV29-1 | . | . | CSVRGRQETQYF | TGCAGCGTTCGGGGCAGGCAAGAGACCCAGTACTTC
TRBJ2-2 | TRBV12-3/TRBV12-4 | TRBD2 | few | CASSSQGGRNTGELFF | TGTGCCAGCAGTTCCCAGGGCGGGAGGAACACCGGGGAGCTGTTTTTT
TRBJ2-7 | TRBV27 | . | many | CASSPRDFSSYEQYF | TGTGCCAGCAGCCCCAGGGACTTCAGCTCCTACGAGCAGTACTTC
TRBJ2-4 | TRBV7-9 | TRBD1 | few | CASSLFTGGLNIQYF | TGTGCCAGCAGCTTATTTACAGGGGGGCTAAACATTCAGTACTTC
TRBJ1-1 | TRBV7-9 | . | . | CPSSLAQGEAFF | TGTCCCAGCAGCTTAGCCCAGGGGGAAGCTTTCTTT
TRBJ2-3 | TRBV14 | . | few | CASSQVRRVWADTQYF | TGTGCCAGCAGCCAAGTACGACGAGTGTGGGCAGATACGCAGTATTTT
TRBJ2-7 | TRBV5-1 | . | . | CASSSTGTGQYF | TGCGCCAGCAGCTCAACAGGGACGGGGCAGTACTTC
TRBJ1-1 | TRBV6-1 | . | many | CASSWDTNRPEAFF | TGTGCCAGCAGCTGGGACACCAATCGGCCTGAAGCTTTCTTT
TRBJ2-1 | TRBV9 | . | . | CASSLGGRPRDEQFF | TGTGCCAGCAGCCTAGGGGGACGCCCCAGGGATGAGCAGTTCTTC
TRBJ2-1 | TRBV29-1 | . | many | CSSYGVNEQFF | TGCAGCTCCTATGGTGTCAATGAGCAGTTCTTC